This T cell receptor beta chain is drawn from a study of T cells in Graves' hyperthyroidism and ophthalmopathy. V shed 3 bases, J shed 2 bases, and the junction held 8 bases outside the gene matches. CDR1 is KGHSH and CDR2 is LQKENI in the germline V gene. This CDR3 has 19 amino acids. TCR beta CDR3 regions were amplified from RNA transcripts. An initial round of RT-PCR targeting the TCR CDR3 relied on the HTBI primer set. MiXCR was run by TCRdb on the multiplex PCR reads, yielding one entry per CDR3 protein. The sample carries 250,000 to 300,000 distinct CDR3 sequences, roughly 15% recorded once. Based on clinical symptoms, serum thyroxine and TRAb, thyroid ultrasound and orbital computed tomography, diagnoses were reached.

The source material was blood. This chain uses TRBV18 with TRBJ2-2, with 14 bases lining up with TRBD2. The receptor was isolated from a woman in her thirties or forties with Graves' hyperthyroidism that later progressed to Graves' ophthalmopathy. CDR3 residues: CASSPTGTSGRDNTGELFF. The CDR3 region has the DNA TGTGCCAGCTCACCTACCGGGACTAGCGGGAGAGACAACACCGGGGAGCTGTTTTTT.